These 7 T cell receptor beta chains were all obtained from the same sample, sequenced in a study of T cell responses to AZD1222 COVID-19 vaccine. Measured with immunoSEQ multiplex PCR; TCRdb has only the in-frame clones, and not every one. The sample lists 110,000 to 150,000 clones; around 89% were seen once. The sample here was peripheral blood, taken on day 0 of AZD1222 vaccination. Every receptor here comes from an adult in good health.

The gene calls are TRBV7-9 and TRBJ1-2; D not certain. Trimming pared 1 base from V and 4 bases from J, leaving 10 bases between. Germline CDR1 SEHNR, CDR2 FQNEAQ (reference sequence). The CDR3 runs to 14 residues. Here the CDR3 reads CASSLEVHSYGYTF. CDR3 nucleotides: TGTGCCAGCAGCTTAGAGGTTCACTCCTATGGCTACACCTTC.

The gene calls are TRBV7-9 and TRBJ1-2, with TRBD1 matching 9 bases. CDR3 length equals 15 residues. The J segment lost 7 bases and the V segment lost 5 bases, leaving 11 bases of the junction unmatched. CDR1 is SEHNR and CDR2 is FQNEAQ in the germline V gene (reference sequence). CDR3 DNA: TGTGCCAGCAGCCCGCCACCGGGACAGGGAATTGGCTACACCTTC. Amino acid sequence: CASSPPPGQGIGYTF.

This clone was detected only once. This chain uses TRBV5-1 with TRBJ2-3, with D tentatively TRBD2 (7 bases). V was cut by 0 bases and J by 7 bases, with 15 bases left in between. Germline V gene lookup returns CDR1 SGHRS and CDR2 YFSETQ. The CDR3 contains 15 residues. CDR3 loop: CASSLVRGGRYTQYF. Written as DNA, the CDR3 is TGCGCCAGCAGCTTGGTGAGGGGGGGCCGGTATACGCAGTATTTT.

The V and J genes are TRBV18 and TRBJ2-2; 15 positions agree with TRBD2. The length of the CDR3 is 19 residues. CDR1 and CDR2 from the germline V gene are KGHSH and LQKENI. J gave up 1 base and V 3 bases, and 6 bases lay outside the gene matches. The CDR3 region has the DNA TGTGCCAGCTCACCTCGCGGACTAGCGGGAGGGCAGAACACCGGGGAGCTGTTTTTT. Its translation: CASSPRGLAGGQNTGELFF.

The chain recombines TRBV19 with TRBJ2-2; D is perhaps TRBD1 or TRBD2 (5 bases each). Germline V gives CDR1 LNHDA, CDR2 SQIVND (reference sequence). Deletions cut 5 bases from V and 3 bases from J, with 16 bases between. The CDR3 totals 16 residues. CDR3 nucleotide sequence: TGTGCCAGTAGTCCCGTCGGGACGCTGTACACCGGGGAGCTGTTTTTT. It yields the protein CASSPVGTLYTGELFF.

CDR3 nucleotide sequence: TGTGCCAGCAGTGAAGGGGTCGAAAATCAGCCCCAGCATTTT. Its translation is CASSEGVENQPQHF. The rearrangement joins TRBV6-1 to TRBJ1-5; D unclear. Looked up from germline, CDR1 is MNHNS and CDR2 is SASEGT. There are 14 residues in the CDR3. Deletions cut 1 base from V and 4 bases from J, with 8 bases between.

This clone appeared once. V and J are TRBV19 and TRBJ2-2; D may be TRBD1 or TRBD2 (6 bases each). Germline CDR1 is LNHDA and CDR2 is SQIVND (reference sequence). Trimming shortened V by 6 bases and J by 0 bases, and 20 bases separated the two germline ends. This CDR3 is built from 18 residues. CDR3 sequence: CASRDNGWGAANTGELFF. In DNA, the CDR3 is TGTGCCAGTAGAGATAATGGGTGGGGGGCCGCGAACACCGGGGAGCTGTTTTTT.